This TCR beta chain originates from a study of glioma-infiltrating T cells. Germline V CDR1 and CDR2: LGHNA, YNFKEQ. The CDR3 has 16 residues. V was clipped by 4 bases and J by 4 bases; unmatched bases: 11. Amplification of TCR alpha and beta CDR3 regions from RNA used iRepertoire nested multiplex PCR. A single record per CDR3 protein comes from TCRdb applying MiXCR to the multiplex PCR reads. Among around 390,000 distinct CDR3 sequences listed, about 40% were seen once. Of note for this clonotype: Its antigen is unknown.

Study-level results: Patients with low tissue-blood divergence carried a signature set of shared blood CDR3 motifs.

The specimen was glioma tissue, nonneoplastic brain tissue, or PBMCs (not recorded which). The receptor's source is a human donor with low-grade glioma or glioblastoma, undergoing nonglioma brain surgery, or in good health (not recorded which). J is TRBJ2-3 and V is TRBV4-2; TRBD2 matches at 7 bases. This CDR3 reads CASSPRVRSGADTQYF. The CDR3 nucleotides are TGTGCCAGCAGCCCAAGGGTACGGAGCGGGGCAGATACGCAGTATTTT.